These T cell receptor beta chains were read from a single sample in a study of shared clonotypes between healthy human individuals. Data came from immunoSEQ multiplex PCR; TCRdb stores just in-frame clones and leaves some out. The sample consists of approximately 1,000,000 clones, approximately 80% of them appearing once. The sequencing input was memory CD4+ T cells from PBMCs. The receptor source for this set is a man between 18 and 35 years old in good health. Some clones in this sample may be carry-over from other donors' samples. CDR3s include the opening cysteine and the closing phenylalanine or tryptophan. Each record gives: V gene, J gene, D gene, clone size, CDR3 protein, CDR3 DNA. D genes are given only for firm matches. Clone size appears in some rows only: once, few, many, or a class for an expanded clone.

TRBV28	TRBJ2-7	TRBD2	-	CASRRLAGGGEQYF	TGTGCCAGCAGACGACTAGCGGGAGGGGGGGAGCAGTACTTC
TRBV27	TRBJ2-3	TRBD2	-	CASSFRAASGRPDTQYF	TGTGCCAGCAGTTTTCGGGCGGCTAGCGGGAGACCAGATACGCAGTATTTT
TRBV18	TRBJ2-2	-	-	CASSPREGGTGELFF	TGTGCCAGCTCACCACGCGAAGGGGGCACCGGGGAGCTGTTTTTT
TRBV6-5	TRBJ1-2	-	few	CASSVGRADYGYTF	TGTGCCAGCAGTGTGGGGAGGGCAGACTATGGCTACACCTTC
TRBV6-1	TRBJ1-5	-	-	CASSDYKKRIQPQHF	TGTGCCAGCAGTGATTACAAAAAAAGGATTCAGCCCCAGCATTTT
TRBV5-5	TRBJ1-2	-	-	CASSSVPDGNYGYTF	TGTGCCAGCAGCTCAGTGCCCGACGGTAACTATGGCTACACCTTC
TRBV4-1	TRBJ2-3	TRBD2	-	CASAPGLAATSTDTQYF	TGCGCCAGCGCGCCGGGACTAGCTGCCACTAGCACAGATACGCAGTATTTT
TRBV2	TRBJ2-3	-	-	CASSTSRDTQYF	TGTGCCAGCAGTACCAGCCGGGATACGCAGTATTTT
TRBV6-5	TRBJ1-5	TRBD1	-	CASSYTGGYDQPQHF	TGTGCCAGCAGTTACACAGGGGGCTATGATCAGCCCCAGCATTTT
TRBV27	TRBJ2-2	TRBD1	-	CASGQGLNTGELFF	TGTGCCAGCGGACAGGGATTAAACACCGGGGAGCTGTTTTTT
TRBV4-2	TRBJ2-1	TRBD2	-	CASSPGASGRDEQFF	TGTGCCAGCAGCCCGGGGGCTAGCGGGAGGGATGAGCAGTTCTTC
TRBV30	TRBJ2-1	-	-	CAWSRKGGRHNEQFF	TGTGCCTGGAGCCGGAAGGGGGGACGGCACAATGAGCAGTTCTTC
TRBV14	TRBJ2-7	TRBD1	-	CASSLGQGGEQYF	TGTGCCAGCAGCCTTGGACAGGGCGGCGAGCAGTACTTC
TRBV7-3	TRBJ2-1	-	-	CASSSLAARGYNEQFF	TGTGCCAGCAGCTCCTTAGCGGCTAGAGGCTACAATGAGCAGTTCTTC
TRBV9	TRBJ2-1	TRBD1	few	CASSAAKGAGYGNEQFF	TGTGCCAGCAGCGCCGCTAAGGGGGCAGGGTACGGCAATGAGCAGTTCTTC
TRBV11-2	TRBJ2-1	-	few	CASSPNSGTASYNEQFF	TGTGCCAGCAGCCCTAACTCCGGGACTGCTTCCTACAATGAGCAGTTCTTC
TRBV5-6	TRBJ1-2	-	-	CASSLIGRGYGYTF	TGTGCCAGCAGCTTGATAGGCAGGGGATATGGCTACACCTTC
TRBV29-1	TRBJ2-1	-	-	CSVAPGQGPYNEQFF	TGCAGCGTTGCCCCCGGCCAGGGGCCCTACAATGAGCAGTTCTTC
TRBV30	TRBJ2-1	TRBD2	-	CAWKLAGALNEQFF	TGTGCCTGGAAGCTAGCGGGAGCGTTGAATGAGCAGTTCTTC
TRBV5-1	TRBJ2-7	TRBD2	-	CASSLVVSGPYEQYF	TGCGCCAGCAGCTTGGTGGTTAGCGGGCCCTACGAGCAGTACTTC
TRBV6-1	TRBJ2-7	-	-	CASSLWGSSYEQYF	TGTGCCAGCAGTCTTTGGGGGTCTTCCTACGAGCAGTACTTC
TRBV29-1	TRBJ1-2	TRBD1	-	CSARGGQGASYGYTF	TGCAGCGCCAGAGGGGGACAGGGGGCGAGCTATGGCTACACCTTC
TRBV27	TRBJ2-5	-	once	CASSLGRYRETQYF	TGTGCCAGCAGTTTGGGGCGGTACCGAGAGACCCAGTACTTC
TRBV2	TRBJ2-1	TRBD2	once	CASSLAGVDEQFF	TGTGCTTCGTCACTAGCGGGAGTTGATGAGCAGTTCTTC
TRBV29-1	TRBJ1-1	TRBD1	-	CSVEDTGTGGDNTEAFF	TGCAGCGTTGAAGACACCGGGACAGGGGGCGATAACACTGAAGCTTTCTTT
TRBV7-8	TRBJ2-7	TRBD2	-	CASSYLAGATYEQYF	TGTGCCAGCAGCTATTTAGCGGGAGCAACCTACGAGCAGTACTTC
TRBV7-9	TRBJ2-7	TRBD1	-	CASSLAGTGRAYEQYF	TGTGCCAGCAGCTTGGCCGGGACAGGGCGGGCCTACGAGCAGTACTTC
TRBV10-1	TRBJ2-3	TRBD1	-	CASSEFTGAGTPDTQYF	TGCGCCAGCAGTGAGTTTACAGGGGCAGGGACCCCAGATACGCAGTATTTT
TRBV7-8	TRBJ1-5	-	-	CASSLEGGGESNNQPQHF	TGTGCCAGCAGCTTAGAGGGAGGCGGTGAATCCAACAATCAGCCCCAGCATTTT
TRBV28	TRBJ1-4	-	-	CASSYRGHVATNEKLFF	TGTGCCAGCAGTTACCGGGGTCACGTTGCAACTAATGAAAAACTGTTTTTT
TRBV5-1	TRBJ1-1	-	-	CASSLRQGMNTEAFF	TGCGCCAGCAGCTTGAGGCAGGGGATGAACACTGAAGCTTTCTTT
TRBV28	TRBJ2-2	-	once	CASSLPGGGAGELFF	TGTGCCAGCAGTTTACCAGGGGGAGGCGCCGGGGAGCTGTTTTTT
TRBV10-3	TRBJ1-2	-	-	CAISAVQANYGYTF	TGTGCCATCAGTGCGGTGCAAGCTAACTATGGCTACACCTTC
TRBV30	TRBJ1-1	-	-	CAWSSYSEAFF	TGTGCCTGGAGTTCTTACAGTGAAGCTTTCTTT
TRBV5-5	TRBJ1-2	-	few	CASSHDPDPNYGYTF	TGTGCCAGCAGCCACGACCCGGACCCTAACTATGGCTACACCTTC
TRBV10-1	TRBJ2-4	-	-	CASRLGWHIQYF	TGCGCCAGCCGCCTTGGGTGGCACATTCAGTACTTC
TRBV7-2	TRBJ1-5	TRBD1	many	CASSWTGGQPQHF	TGTGCCAGCAGCTGGACAGGGGGTCAGCCCCAGCATTTT
TRBV7-2	TRBJ1-5	TRBD1	-	CASSLVAGGGQPQHF	TGTGCCAGCAGCTTAGTGGCAGGGGGTGGTCAGCCCCAGCATTTT
TRBV6-6	TRBJ1-1	-	once	CASGRISGTEAFF	TGTGCCAGCGGCCGGATCTCCGGCACTGAAGCTTTCTTT
TRBV4-3	TRBJ2-3	TRBD2	-	CASSQRLAGADTQYF	TGCGCCAGCAGCCAACGCCTAGCGGGAGCAGATACGCAGTATTTT
TRBV7-2	TRBJ2-7	-	once	CASSWSYEQYF	TGTGCCAGCAGCTGGTCCTACGAGCAGTACTTC
TRBV5-5	TRBJ2-7	TRBD2	few	CASSWAGDYEQYF	TGTGCCAGCAGCTGGGCGGGAGACTACGAGCAGTACTTC
TRBV6-6	TRBJ1-2	TRBD1	-	CASRPGQGIYGYTF	TGTGCCAGCAGACCCGGACAGGGTATCTATGGCTACACCTTC
TRBV5-1	TRBJ2-7	-	-	CASSPRTVSYEQYF	TGCGCCAGCAGCCCGAGGACGGTCTCCTACGAGCAGTACTTC
TRBV30	TRBJ2-1	-	-	CAWSGDIRQFF	TGTGCCTGGAGTGGGGACATTCGGCAGTTCTTC
TRBV18	TRBJ1-6	-	-	CASSPSPNNSPLHF	TGTGCCAGCTCACCCAGCCCGAATAATTCACCCCTCCACTTT
TRBV2	TRBJ1-1	-	-	CASSPGPKNTEAFF	TGTGCCAGCAGCCCGGGACCGAAGAACACTGAAGCTTTCTTT
TRBV5-5	TRBJ2-3	-	-	CASSLGGPSTDTQYF	TGTGCCAGCAGCTTGGGAGGGCCGAGCACAGATACGCAGTATTTT